This T cell receptor (beta chain) derives from a study of identical twins' blood T cells. Study-wide results and caveats: Shared CDR3 clonotype counts tracked mainly the product of cloneset sizes.

A word on this clonotype: Its antigen is still unknown.

The CDR3 totals 14 residues. Trimming left V 6 bases short and J 6 bases short, with 21 bases between. Per the germline V gene, CDR1 is DFQATT and CDR2 is SNEGSKA (reference sequence). TCRdb fed the 5' RACE reads into MiXCR, producing one record per CDR3 protein. The sample shows 350,000 to 400,000 distinct CDR3 sequences, around 30% of them seen only once. The sample was PBMCs. This sequence joins TRBV20-1 and TRBJ2-7; tentative D call: TRBD2 (6 bases). This receptor was taken from a woman aged 18-49 years in good health. CDR3 in amino acids: CSAGRLDSYCEQYF. For the CDR3, the DNA is TGCAGTGCGGGACGACTAGATTCCTACTGCGAGCAGTACTTC.